The 3 T cell receptor beta chains given below trace back to one sample, sequenced in a study of CD8 T cells in Susac syndrome. Reverse transcription of roughly 0.5 to 1 ug RNA was performed with random hexamers. TCRdb passed the immunoSEQ multiplex PCR reads through MiXCR, listing each CDR3 protein once. Among approximately 150,000 distinct CDR3 sequences listed, approximately 93% were seen once. The sample comprised CD4+ T cells from PBMCs. Receptors originate from a human donor in good health.

DNA of the CDR3: TGCAGTGCTAGAGGCCTAGCGGGAGATACAGATACGCAGTATTTT. Translated, it gives CSARGLAGDTDTQYF. This chain links TRBV20-1 with TRBJ2-3; TRBD2 matches 10 bases. The CDR3 has 15 residues. The germline V gene encodes CDR1 DFQATT and CDR2 SNEGSKA (reference sequence). The V gene end was trimmed by 1 base and the J gene end by 3 bases; junction bases not matched to a gene: 4.

The DNA of the CDR3 is TGTGCCAGCTCACCACCGGACAGGCCCTTCTATGGCTACACCTTC. Translating gives CASSPPDRPFYGYTF. The chain combines TRBV18 with TRBJ1-2; 7 bases fit TRBD1. This CDR3 is 15 amino acids long. The germline V gene has CDR1 KGHSH and CDR2 LQKENI. With 0 bases clipped from V and 4 bases from J, the junction kept 5 bases outside the gene matches.

The rearrangement joins TRBV5-4 to TRBJ2-3; TRBD2 matches at 9 bases. The CDR3 is 15 amino acids. The junction had 8 bases not matched to a gene; V was cut back by 5 bases and J by 4 bases. Looked up from germline, CDR1 is SGHNT and CDR2 is YYREEE (reference sequence). The chain's CDR3 is CASRIAGAYSDTQYF. The CDR3 nucleotides are TGTGCCAGCAGAATAGCGGGAGCTTATTCAGATACGCAGTATTTT.